This entry features one TCR beta chain sequence. Germline V CDR1 and CDR2: MNHNY, SVGAGI (reference sequence). V was cut by 2 bases and J by 6 bases, with 7 bases left in between. The CDR3 is 13 amino acids. Treatment given: around 19 received Ad26.COV2.S at low or high dose, single or two shots; about 5 received placebo; per-sample allocation not given. At day 63 after the first vaccine or placebo injection, samples were drawn. The sample is drawn from a study of Ad26.COV2.S vaccination and SARS-CoV-2 variants. Study background: Participants got Ad26.COV2.S intramuscularly, once or twice 56 days apart.

Generated by immunoSEQ multiplex PCR, the TCRdb table keeps only in-frame clones and is missing some. The sample carries a few hundred thousand clones, around nine tenths recorded once. Here the sequenced sample was peripheral blood, taken in a trial of Ad26.COV2.S vaccine versus placebo. This clonotype was sampled from a person between 18 and 65 years old who received the Ad26.COV2.S COVID-19 vaccine or a placebo. This chain links TRBV6-6 with TRBJ1-4; a possible D gene is TRBD1 (5 bases). CDR3 sequence: CASSYRGDEKLFF. The CDR3 DNA reads TGTGCCAGCAGTTACCGGGGGGATGAAAAACTGTTTTTT.